This T cell receptor beta chain was obtained from a study of blood T cell repertoires in COVID-19. V was clipped by 7 bases and J by 4 bases; unmatched bases: 7. This CDR3 has 15 residues. Looked up from germline, CDR1 is SGHTA and CDR2 is FQGNSA. Methods used by the authors: The assay estimated nucleated cells by amplifying reference gene primers. Assay: immunoSEQ multiplex PCR; the TCRdb copy retains only in-frame clones and omits some. V and J calls and clone size follow that table, whereas D and trimming were derived from the DNA. The data contain approximately 64,000 clones, more than 65% of them seen just once; the ten biggest clones take up approximately 0.8%.

The TCR was taken from a woman aged 70-85 years with acute or convalescent COVID-19. This chain joins TRBV7-2 and TRBJ2-5; 12 bases fit TRBD2. The sequenced sample was peripheral blood. This chain's CDR3 is CASNPSGGAGETQYF. Here the CDR3 DNA reads TGTGCCAGCAACCCTAGCGGGGGGGCAGGAGAGACCCAGTACTTC. The full variable domain, with the rest looked up from reference TRBV7-2 and TRBJ2-5, is GAGVSQSPSNKVTEKGKDVELRCDPISGHTALYWYRQSLGQGLEFLIYFQGNSAPDKSGLPSDRFSAERTGGSVSTLTIQRTQQEDSAVYLCASNPSGGAGETQYFGPGTRLLVL.